This is a list of T cell receptor beta chains from one sample in a study of blood T cells in healthy people across ages. MiXCR, run by TCRdb on the 5' RACE reads, gives a single entry per CDR3 protein. The top ten clones hold 23% of a sample with around 1,800,000 distinct CDR3 sequences, approximately 39% of them seen once. The sequenced sample consisted of blood. Receptors originate from a human donor in good health. Both conserved end residues are part of each CDR3. Each record gives: V gene, clone size, J gene, D gene, CDR3 DNA, CDR3 protein. The D gene is left open where the match is weak. The listing skips clone size in some rows; elsewhere it reads once, few, many or a size class.

>TRBV29-1|few|TRBJ2-1|TRBD2
TGCAGCGTTGAAGGGTTCACCGGGGGGGATGAGCAGTTCTTC
CSVEGFTGGDEQFF
>TRBV6-2/TRBV6-3|NA|TRBJ1-2|NA
TGTGCCGGCAGTTCTGACACCTACTCTGGCTACACCTTC
CAGSSDTYSGYTF
>TRBV20-1|NA|TRBJ2-1|NA
TGCAGTGCTAGCACCGGCAAAAGCTCCTACAATGAACAGTTCTTC
CSASTGKSSYNEQFF
>TRBV10-3|NA|TRBJ2-1|TRBD1
TGTGCCATCACCCGGACAGGGCATGAGCAGTTCTTC
CAITRTGHEQFF
>TRBV15|NA|TRBJ2-3|NA
TGTGCCACCAGCAGAGATCGGTGGCTAGCAACAGATACGCAGTATTTT
CATSRDRWLATDTQYF
>TRBV20-1|few|TRBJ2-1|NA
TGCAGTGCTAGAGATAGGTTACGGAGCGGTTTGGCCTACAATGAGCAGTTCTTC
CSARDRLRSGLAYNEQFF
>TRBV29-1|NA|TRBJ2-7|NA
TGCAGCGTTAGGGCAGGGGAATTCTACGAGCTGTACTTC
CSVRAGEFYELYF
>TRBV11-2|NA|TRBJ2-1|TRBD1
TGTGCCAGCAGCTCATCAAAGAGGGGTGCCAGGGGGTACAATGAGCAGTTCTTC
CASSSSKRGARGYNEQFF
>TRBV18|few|TRBJ1-6|NA
TGTGCCAGCTCACCATCCTTCAATTCACCCCTCCACTTT
CASSPSFNSPLHF
>TRBV24-1|NA|TRBJ2-5|NA
TGTGCCACCAGTGATTTCAGGGTACAAGAGACCCAGTACTTC
CATSDFRVQETQYF
>TRBV20-1|NA|TRBJ2-1|NA
TGCAGTGCTAGAGACGGGAGCTTTTCCTACAATGAGCAGTTCTTC
CSARDGSFSYNEQFF
>TRBV20-1|few|TRBJ2-7|TRBD2
TGCAGTGCTAGTCGGCCTAGAGCGGGAATTTCACGGGGCGAGCAGTACTTC
CSASRPRAGISRGEQYF